The source of this TCR beta chain is a study of cytomegalovirus exposure and HLA in healthy donors. Trimming at V came to 3 bases and at J to 3 bases, leaving 5 bases not matched to a gene. Germline V gives CDR1 SEHNR, CDR2 FQNEAQ (reference sequence). The CDR3 is made up of 15 amino acids. Amplification used 60 Vbeta primers and 13 Jbeta primers. The protocol was immunoSEQ multiplex PCR, while the TCRdb copy is restricted to in-frame clones and leaves out a portion. The sample consists of 100,000 to 150,000 clones, around 78% of them appearing once. Study-wide points: Among TCR beta chains, those listed as cytomegalovirus-associated numbered some 170.

Comments on this clone: Antigen specificity is unknown.

The sequence was obtained from a young woman in good health and CMV-seronegative. Sequenced sample: PBMCs. The chain links TRBV7-9 to TRBJ2-3; TRBD2 matches 8 bases. DNA of the CDR3: TGTGCCAGCAGCTTCAGTAGCGGGAATACAGATACGCAGTATTTT. Its translation is CASSFSSGNTDTQYF.